This is a list of T cell receptor beta chains from one sample in a study of tumor-infiltrating lymphocytes in localized non-small cell lung cancer. Clones were read by immunoSEQ multiplex PCR, and TCRdb kept only the in-frame ones, dropping some. Of approximately 17,000 clones listed, 55% to 80% are singletons. Sequences were obtained from lung tumor tissue. The receptors originated from a human donor with non-small cell lung cancer. CDR3s leave out the opening cysteine and the closing phenylalanine or tryptophan.

v_gene: TRBV5-1; j_gene: TRBJ2-2; CDR3aa: ASRGGQGSNTGELF
v_gene: TRBV5-1; j_gene: TRBJ1-1; CDR3aa: ASSLEGTEAF
v_gene: TRBV25-1; j_gene: TRBJ2-7; CDR3aa: ASSLQGLVNEQY
v_gene: TRBV19; j_gene: TRBJ1-2; CDR3aa: ASSIRDKRDGYT
v_gene: TRBV4-1; j_gene: TRBJ2-5; CDR3aa: ASSPHRGTETQY
v_gene: TRBV19; j_gene: TRBJ1-2; CDR3aa: ATTTGVINYGYT
v_gene: TRBV4-1; j_gene: TRBJ1-2; CDR3aa: ASTPGQGAFGYT
v_gene: TRBV13; j_gene: TRBJ2-1; CDR3aa: ASSLTRSYNEQF
v_gene: TRBV5-5; j_gene: TRBJ2-5; CDR3aa: ASSQGQGATQETQY
v_gene: TRBV6-1; j_gene: TRBJ1-4; CDR3aa: ASSVTGGATNEKLF
v_gene: TRBV7-9; j_gene: TRBJ2-3; CDR3aa: ASSLDQGTDTQY
v_gene: TRBV4-1; j_gene: TRBJ2-1; CDR3aa: ASSQGTSGSYNEQF
v_gene: TRBV5-1; j_gene: TRBJ2-3; CDR3aa: ASSLGQGSDTQY
v_gene: TRBV2; j_gene: TRBJ1-3; CDR3aa: ASGSYSYSGNTIY
v_gene: TRBV2; j_gene: TRBJ2-5; CDR3aa: ASSETQGRFQETQY